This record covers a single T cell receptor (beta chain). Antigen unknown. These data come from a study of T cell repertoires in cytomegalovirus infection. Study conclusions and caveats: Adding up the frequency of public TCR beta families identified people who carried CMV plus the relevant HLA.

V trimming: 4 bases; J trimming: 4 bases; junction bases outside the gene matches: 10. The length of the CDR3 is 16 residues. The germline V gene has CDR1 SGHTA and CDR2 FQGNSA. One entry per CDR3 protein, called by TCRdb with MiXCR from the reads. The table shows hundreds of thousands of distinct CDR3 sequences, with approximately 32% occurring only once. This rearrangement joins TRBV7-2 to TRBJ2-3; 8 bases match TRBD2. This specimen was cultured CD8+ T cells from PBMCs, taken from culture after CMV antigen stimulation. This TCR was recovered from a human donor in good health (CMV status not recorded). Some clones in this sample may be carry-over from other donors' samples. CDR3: CASSWFPGGRADTQYF. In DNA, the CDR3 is TGTGCCAGCAGCTGGTTCCCGGGGGGGCGCGCAGATACGCAGTATTTT.